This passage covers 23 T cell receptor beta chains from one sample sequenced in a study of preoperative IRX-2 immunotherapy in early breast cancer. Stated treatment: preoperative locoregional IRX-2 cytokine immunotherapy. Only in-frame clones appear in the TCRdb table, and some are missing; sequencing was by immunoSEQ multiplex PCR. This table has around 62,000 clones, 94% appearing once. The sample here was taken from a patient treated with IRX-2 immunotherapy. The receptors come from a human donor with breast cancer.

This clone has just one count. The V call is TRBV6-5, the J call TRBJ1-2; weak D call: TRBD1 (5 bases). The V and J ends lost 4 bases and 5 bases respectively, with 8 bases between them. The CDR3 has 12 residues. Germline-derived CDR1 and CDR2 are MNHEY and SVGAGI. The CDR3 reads CASSSQGYGYTF. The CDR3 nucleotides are TGTGCCAGCAGTTCCCAGGGATATGGCTACACCTTC.

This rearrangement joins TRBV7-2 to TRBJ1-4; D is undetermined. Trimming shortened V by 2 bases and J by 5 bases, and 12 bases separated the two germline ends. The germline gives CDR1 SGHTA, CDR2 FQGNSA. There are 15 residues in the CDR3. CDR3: CASSLQSRVNEKLFF. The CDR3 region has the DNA TGTGCCAGCAGCTTACAGAGCCGAGTCAATGAAAAACTGTTTTTT.

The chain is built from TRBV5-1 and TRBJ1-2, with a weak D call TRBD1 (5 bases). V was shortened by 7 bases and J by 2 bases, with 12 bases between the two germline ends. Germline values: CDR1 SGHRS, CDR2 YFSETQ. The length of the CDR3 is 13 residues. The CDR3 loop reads CASQRDGNYGYTF. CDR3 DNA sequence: TGCGCCAGCCAGCGGGACGGAAACTATGGCTACACCTTC.

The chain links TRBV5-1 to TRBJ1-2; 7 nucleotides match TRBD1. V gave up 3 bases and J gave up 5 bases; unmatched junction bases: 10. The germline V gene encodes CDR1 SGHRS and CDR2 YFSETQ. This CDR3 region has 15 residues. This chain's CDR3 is CASSYGQDLGYGYTF. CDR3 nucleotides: TGCGCCAGCAGCTACGGACAGGATTTGGGTTATGGCTACACCTTC.

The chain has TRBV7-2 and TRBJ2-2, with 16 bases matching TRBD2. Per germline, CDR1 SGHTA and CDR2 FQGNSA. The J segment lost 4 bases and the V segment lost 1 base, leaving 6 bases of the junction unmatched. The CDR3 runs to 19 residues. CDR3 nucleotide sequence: TGTGCCAGCAGCTTAGGGGGACTAGCGGGGGGGCATATCACCGGGGAGCTGTTTTTT. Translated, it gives CASSLGGLAGGHITGELFF.

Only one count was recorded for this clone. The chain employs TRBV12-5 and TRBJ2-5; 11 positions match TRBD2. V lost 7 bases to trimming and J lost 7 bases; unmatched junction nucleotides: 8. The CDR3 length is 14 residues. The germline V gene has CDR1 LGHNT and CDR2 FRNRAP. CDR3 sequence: CASALAGGHGTQYF. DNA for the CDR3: TGTGCTAGTGCCTTAGCGGGAGGGCATGGGACCCAGTACTTC.

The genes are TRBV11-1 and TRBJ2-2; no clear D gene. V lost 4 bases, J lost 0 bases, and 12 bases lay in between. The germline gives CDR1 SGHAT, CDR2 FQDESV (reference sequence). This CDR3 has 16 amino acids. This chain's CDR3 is CASSSRHSTNTGELFF. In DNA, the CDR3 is TGTGCCAGCAGCTCAAGGCACAGTACGAACACCGGGGAGCTGTTTTTT.

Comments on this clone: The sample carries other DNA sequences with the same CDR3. CDR3 in amino acids: CASSLAADTQYF. The CDR3 DNA reads as TGTGCCAGCAGCTTAGCCGCAGATACGCAGTATTTT. The chain is built from TRBV7-2 and TRBJ2-3; D is unresolved. Germline V gene data show CDR1 as SGHTA and CDR2 as FQGNSA. Trimming took off 0 bases at V and 4 bases at J, with 2 bases between the two ends. The CDR3 is made up of 12 amino acids.

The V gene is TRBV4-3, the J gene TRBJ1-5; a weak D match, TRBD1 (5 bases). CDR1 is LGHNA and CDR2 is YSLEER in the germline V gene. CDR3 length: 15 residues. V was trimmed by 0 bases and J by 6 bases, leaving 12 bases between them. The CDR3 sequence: CASSQERDSSQPQHF. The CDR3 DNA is TGCGCCAGCAGCCAAGAAAGGGACTCTTCTCAGCCCCAGCATTTT.

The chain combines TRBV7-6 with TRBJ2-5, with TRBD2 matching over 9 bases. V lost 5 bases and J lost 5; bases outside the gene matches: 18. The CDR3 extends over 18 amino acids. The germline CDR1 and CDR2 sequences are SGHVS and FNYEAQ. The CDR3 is CASSAPVGRGGRGETQYF. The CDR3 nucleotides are TGTGCCAGCAGCGCCCCGGTGGGGCGGGGGGGCCGCGGGGAGACCCAGTACTTC.

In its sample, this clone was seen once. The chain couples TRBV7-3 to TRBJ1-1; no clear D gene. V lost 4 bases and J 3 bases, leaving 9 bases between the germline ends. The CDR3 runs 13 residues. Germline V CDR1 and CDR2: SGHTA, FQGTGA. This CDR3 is CASSSTRDTEAFF. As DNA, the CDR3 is TGTGCCAGCAGCTCGACACGGGACACTGAAGCTTTCTTT.

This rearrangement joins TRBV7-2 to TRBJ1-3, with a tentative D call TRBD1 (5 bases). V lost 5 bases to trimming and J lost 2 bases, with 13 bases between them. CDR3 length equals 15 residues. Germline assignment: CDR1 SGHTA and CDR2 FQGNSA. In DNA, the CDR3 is TGTGCCAGCAGCAGCTCAGGGATTCCTGGAAACACCATATATTTT. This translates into CASSSSGIPGNTIYF.

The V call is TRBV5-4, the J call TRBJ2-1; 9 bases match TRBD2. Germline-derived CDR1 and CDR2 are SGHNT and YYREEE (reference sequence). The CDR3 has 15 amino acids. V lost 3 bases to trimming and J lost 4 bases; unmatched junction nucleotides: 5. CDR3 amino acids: CASSSAGGPYNEQFF. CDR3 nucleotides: TGTGCCAGCAGCTCGGCGGGAGGGCCTTACAATGAGCAGTTCTTC.

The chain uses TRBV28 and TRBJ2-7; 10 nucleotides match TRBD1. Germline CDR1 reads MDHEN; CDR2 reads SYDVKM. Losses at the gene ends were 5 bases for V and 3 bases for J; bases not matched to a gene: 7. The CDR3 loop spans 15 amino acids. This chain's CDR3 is CASSLTRDRGYEQYF. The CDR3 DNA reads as TGTGCCAGCAGTCTAACCCGGGACAGGGGCTACGAGCAGTACTTC.

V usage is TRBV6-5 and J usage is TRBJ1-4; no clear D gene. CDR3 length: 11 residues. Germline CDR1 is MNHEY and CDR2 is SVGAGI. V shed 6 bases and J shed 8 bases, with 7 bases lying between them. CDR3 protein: CASSFVEKLFF. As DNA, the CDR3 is TGTGCCAGCAGCTTCGTGGAAAAACTGTTTTTT.

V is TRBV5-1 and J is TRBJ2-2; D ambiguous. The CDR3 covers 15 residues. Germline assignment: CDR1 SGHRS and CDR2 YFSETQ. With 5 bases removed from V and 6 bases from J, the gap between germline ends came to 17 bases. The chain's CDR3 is CASSSFPGGAGELFF. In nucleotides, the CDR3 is TGCGCCAGCAGTTCTTTCCCCGGCGGAGCCGGGGAGCTGTTTTTT.

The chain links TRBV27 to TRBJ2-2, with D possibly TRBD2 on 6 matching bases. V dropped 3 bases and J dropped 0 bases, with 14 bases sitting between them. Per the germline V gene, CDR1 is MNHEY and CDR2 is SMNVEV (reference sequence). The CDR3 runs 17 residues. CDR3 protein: CASSLSGYLANTGELFF. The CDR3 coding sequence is TGTGCCAGCAGTTTGAGCGGGTACCTTGCGAACACCGGGGAGCTGTTTTTT.

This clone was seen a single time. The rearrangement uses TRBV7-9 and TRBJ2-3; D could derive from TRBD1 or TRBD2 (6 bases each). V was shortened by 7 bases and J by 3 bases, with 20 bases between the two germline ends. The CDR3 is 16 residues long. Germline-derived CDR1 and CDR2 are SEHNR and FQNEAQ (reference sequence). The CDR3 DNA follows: TGTGCCAGCACCGTTTTCGAAGGGGGGAAGACAGATACGCAGTATTTT. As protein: CASTVFEGGKTDTQYF.

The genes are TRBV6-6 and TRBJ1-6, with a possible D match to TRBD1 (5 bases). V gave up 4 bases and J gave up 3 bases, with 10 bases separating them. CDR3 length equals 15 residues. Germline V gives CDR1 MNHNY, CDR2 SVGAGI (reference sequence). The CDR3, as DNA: TGTGCCAGCAGTTTACCACAGGACTATAATTCACCCCTCCACTTT. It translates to CASSLPQDYNSPLHF.

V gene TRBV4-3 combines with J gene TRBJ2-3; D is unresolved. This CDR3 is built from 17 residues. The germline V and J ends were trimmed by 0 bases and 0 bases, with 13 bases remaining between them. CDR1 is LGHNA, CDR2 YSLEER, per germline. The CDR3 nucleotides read TGCGCCAGCAGCCAAGATGGTGGCGGACCTAGCACAGATACGCAGTATTTT. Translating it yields CASSQDGGGPSTDTQYF.

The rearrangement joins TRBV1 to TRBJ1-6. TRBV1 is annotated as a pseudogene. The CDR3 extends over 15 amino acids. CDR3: CTSSQVRVSHSPLHF. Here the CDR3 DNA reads TGCACCAGCAGCCAAGTACGGGTGTCCCATTCACCCCTCCACTTT.

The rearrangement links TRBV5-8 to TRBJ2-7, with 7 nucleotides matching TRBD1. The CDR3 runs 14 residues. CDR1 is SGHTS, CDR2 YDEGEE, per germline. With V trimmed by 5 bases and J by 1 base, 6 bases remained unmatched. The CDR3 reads CASRYRGLSYEQYF. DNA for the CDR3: TGTGCCAGCAGATACAGGGGATTGTCCTACGAGCAGTACTTC.

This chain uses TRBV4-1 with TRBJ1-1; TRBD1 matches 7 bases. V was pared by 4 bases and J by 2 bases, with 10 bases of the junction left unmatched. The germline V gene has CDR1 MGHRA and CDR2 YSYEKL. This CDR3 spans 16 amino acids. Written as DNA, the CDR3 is TGCGCCAGCAGCCGCGAAAGGCGGGACAGAAACACTGAAGCTTTCTTT. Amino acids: CASSRERRDRNTEAFF.